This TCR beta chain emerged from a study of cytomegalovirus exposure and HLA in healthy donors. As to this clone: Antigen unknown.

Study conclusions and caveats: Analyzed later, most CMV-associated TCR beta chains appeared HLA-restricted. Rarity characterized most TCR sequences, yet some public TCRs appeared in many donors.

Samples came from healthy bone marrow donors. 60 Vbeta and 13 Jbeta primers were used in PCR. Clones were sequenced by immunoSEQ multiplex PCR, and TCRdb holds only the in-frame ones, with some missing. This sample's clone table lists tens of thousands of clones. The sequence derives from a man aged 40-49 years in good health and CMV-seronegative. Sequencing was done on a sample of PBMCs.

The DNA of the CDR3 is TGTGCCAGCAGTTACAGGACACCTAATAATTCACCCCTCCACTTT. It yields the protein CASSYRTPNNSPLHF. The rearrangement links TRBV6-5 to TRBJ1-6; TRBD1 might be the D (5 bases). Deletions cut 2 bases from V and 5 bases from J, with 10 bases between. From germline, CDR1 is MNHEY and CDR2 SVGAGI. CDR3 size: 15 residues.